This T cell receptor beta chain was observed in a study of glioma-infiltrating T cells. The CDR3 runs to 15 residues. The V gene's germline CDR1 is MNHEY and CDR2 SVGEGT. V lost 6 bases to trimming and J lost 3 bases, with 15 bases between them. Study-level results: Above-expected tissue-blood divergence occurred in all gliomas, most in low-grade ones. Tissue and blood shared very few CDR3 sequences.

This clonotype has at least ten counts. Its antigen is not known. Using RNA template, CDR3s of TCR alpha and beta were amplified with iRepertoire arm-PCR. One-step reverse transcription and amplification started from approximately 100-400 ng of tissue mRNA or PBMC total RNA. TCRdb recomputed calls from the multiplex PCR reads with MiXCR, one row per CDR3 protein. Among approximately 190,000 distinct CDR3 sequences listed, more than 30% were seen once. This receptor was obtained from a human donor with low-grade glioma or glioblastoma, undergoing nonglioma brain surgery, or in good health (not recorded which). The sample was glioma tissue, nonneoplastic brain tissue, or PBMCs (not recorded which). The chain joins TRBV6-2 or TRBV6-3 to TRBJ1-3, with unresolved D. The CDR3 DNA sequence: TGTGCCAGCAGGATGATAAACCAGTTTGGAAACACCATATATTTT. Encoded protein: CASRMINQFGNTIYF.